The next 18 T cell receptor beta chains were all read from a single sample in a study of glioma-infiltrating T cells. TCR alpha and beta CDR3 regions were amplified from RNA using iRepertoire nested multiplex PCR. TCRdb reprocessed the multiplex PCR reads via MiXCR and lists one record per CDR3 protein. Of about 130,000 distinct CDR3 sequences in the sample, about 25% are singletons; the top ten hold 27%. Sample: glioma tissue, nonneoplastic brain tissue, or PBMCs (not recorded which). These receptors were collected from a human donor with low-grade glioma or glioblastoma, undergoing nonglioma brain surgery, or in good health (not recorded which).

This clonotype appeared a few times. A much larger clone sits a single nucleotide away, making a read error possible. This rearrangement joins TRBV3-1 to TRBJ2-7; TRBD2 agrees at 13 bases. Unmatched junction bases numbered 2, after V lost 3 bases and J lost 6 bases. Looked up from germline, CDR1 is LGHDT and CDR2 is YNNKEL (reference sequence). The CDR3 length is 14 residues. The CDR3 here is CASSHGLAGAEQYV. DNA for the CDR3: TGTGCCAGCAGCCACGGACTAGCGGGGGCCGAGCAGTACGTC.

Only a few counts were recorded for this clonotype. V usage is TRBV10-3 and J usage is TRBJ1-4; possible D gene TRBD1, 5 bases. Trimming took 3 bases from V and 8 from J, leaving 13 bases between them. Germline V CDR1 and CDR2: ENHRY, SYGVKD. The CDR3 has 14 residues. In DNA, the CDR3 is TGTGCCATCAGTGAAACAGGATTATTAGAAAAACTGTTTTTT. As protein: CAISETGLLEKLFF.

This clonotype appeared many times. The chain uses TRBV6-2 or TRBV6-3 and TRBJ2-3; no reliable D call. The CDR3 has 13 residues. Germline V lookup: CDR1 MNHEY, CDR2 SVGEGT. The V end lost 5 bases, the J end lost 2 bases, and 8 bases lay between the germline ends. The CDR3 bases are TGTGCCAGCAGTAAACTATACACAGATACGCAGTATTTT. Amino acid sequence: CASSKLYTDTQYF.

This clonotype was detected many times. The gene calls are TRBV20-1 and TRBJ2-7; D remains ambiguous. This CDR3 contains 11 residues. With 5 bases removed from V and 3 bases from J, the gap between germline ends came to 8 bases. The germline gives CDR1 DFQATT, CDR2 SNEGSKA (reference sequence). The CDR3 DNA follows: TGCAGTGCTGGGTCCGACTACGAGCAGTACGTC. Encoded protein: CSAGSDYEQYV.

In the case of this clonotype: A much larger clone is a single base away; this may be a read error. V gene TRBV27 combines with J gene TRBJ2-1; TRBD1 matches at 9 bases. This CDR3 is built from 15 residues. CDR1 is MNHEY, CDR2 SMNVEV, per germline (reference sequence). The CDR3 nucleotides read TGTGCCACCAGTGACTCGGACAGGGGTAGAGAGACCCAGTTCTTC. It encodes CATSDSDRGRETQFF.

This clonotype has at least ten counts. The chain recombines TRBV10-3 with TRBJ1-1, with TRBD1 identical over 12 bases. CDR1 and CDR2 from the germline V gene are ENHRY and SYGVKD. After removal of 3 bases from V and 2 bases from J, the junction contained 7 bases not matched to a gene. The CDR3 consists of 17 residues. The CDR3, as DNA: TGTGCCATCAGTGACTACGGGACAGGGGGCTTTAACACTGAAGCTTTCTTT. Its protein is CAISDYGTGGFNTEAFF.

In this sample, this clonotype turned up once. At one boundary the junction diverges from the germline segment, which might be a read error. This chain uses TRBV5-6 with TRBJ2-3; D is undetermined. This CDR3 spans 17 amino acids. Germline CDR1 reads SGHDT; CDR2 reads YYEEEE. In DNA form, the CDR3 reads TGTGCCAGCAACCTATATTATCCACTCCCAAGCACAGATACGAAGTATTTT. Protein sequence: CASNLYYPLPSTDTKYF. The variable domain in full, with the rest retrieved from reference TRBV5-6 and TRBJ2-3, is DAGVTQSPTHLIKTRGQQVTLRCSPKSGHDTVSWYQQALGQGPQFIFQYYEEEERQRGNFPDRFSGHQFPNYSSELNVNALLLGDSALYLCASNLYYPLPSTDTKYFGPGTRLTVL.

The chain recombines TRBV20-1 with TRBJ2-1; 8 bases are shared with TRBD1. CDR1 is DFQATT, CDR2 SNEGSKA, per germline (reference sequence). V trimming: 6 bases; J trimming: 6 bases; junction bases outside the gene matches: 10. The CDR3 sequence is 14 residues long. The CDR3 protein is CSAQPGGARNEQFF. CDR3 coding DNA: TGCAGTGCACAACCAGGGGGCGCGCGCAATGAGCAGTTCTTC.

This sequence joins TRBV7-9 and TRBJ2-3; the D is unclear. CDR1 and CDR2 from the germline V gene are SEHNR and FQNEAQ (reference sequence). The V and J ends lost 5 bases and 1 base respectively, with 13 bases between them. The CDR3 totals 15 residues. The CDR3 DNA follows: TGTGCCAGCAGCCAGAAGTTATCGGGCACAGATACGCAGTATTTT. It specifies CASSQKLSGTDTQYF.

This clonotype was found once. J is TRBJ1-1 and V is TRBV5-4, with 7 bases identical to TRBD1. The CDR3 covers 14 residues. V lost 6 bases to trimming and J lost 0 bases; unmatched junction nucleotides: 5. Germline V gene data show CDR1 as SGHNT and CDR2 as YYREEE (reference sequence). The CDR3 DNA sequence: TGTGCCAGCAAGAAGACAGGGTTGAACACTGAAGCTTTCTTT. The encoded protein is CASKKTGLNTEAFF.

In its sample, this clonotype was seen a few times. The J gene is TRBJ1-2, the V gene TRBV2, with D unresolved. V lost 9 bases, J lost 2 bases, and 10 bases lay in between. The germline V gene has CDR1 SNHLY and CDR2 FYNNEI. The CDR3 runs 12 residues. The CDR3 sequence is CAREPINYGYTF. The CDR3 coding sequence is TGTGCCAGGGAGCCGATAAACTATGGCTACACCTTC.

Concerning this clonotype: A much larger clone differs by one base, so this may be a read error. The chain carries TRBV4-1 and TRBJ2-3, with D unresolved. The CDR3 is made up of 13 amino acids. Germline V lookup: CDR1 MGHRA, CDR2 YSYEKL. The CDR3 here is CDSSQDGQQKQYF. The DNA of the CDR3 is TGCGACAGCAGCCAAGATGGCCAGCAGAAGCAGTATTTT.

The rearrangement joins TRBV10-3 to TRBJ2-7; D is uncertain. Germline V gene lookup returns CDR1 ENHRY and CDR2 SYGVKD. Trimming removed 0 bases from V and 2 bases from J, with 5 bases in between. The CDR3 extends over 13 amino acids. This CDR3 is CAISESPTYEQYV. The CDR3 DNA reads TGTGCCATCAGTGAGTCGCCGACCTACGAGCAGTACGTC.

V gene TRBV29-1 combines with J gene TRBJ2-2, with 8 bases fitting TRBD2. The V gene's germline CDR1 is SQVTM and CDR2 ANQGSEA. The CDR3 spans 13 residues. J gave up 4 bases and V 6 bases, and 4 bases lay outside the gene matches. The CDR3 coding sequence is TGCAGCGTCCCGGGGGGGCCCACCGGGGAGCTGTTTTTT. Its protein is CSVPGGPTGELFF.

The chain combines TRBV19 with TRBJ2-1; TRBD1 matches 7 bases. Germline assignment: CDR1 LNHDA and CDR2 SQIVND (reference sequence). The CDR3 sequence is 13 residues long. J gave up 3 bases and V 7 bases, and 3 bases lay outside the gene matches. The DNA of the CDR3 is TGTGCCAGTACCGGGACAGACTACAATGAGCAGTTCTTC. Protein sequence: CASTGTDYNEQFF.

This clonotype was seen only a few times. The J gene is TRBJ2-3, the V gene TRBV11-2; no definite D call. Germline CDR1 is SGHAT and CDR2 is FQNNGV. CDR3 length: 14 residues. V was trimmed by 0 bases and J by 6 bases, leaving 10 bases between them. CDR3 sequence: CASSLDGPLDTQYF. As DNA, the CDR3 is TGTGCCAGCAGCTTAGACGGCCCACTGGATACGCAGTATTTT.

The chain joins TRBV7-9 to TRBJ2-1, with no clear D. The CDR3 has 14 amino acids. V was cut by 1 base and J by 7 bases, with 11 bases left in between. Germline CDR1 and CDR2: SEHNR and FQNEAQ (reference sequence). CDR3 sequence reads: CASSLEWASNEQFF. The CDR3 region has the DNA TGTGCCAGCAGCTTAGAGTGGGCCTCTAATGAGCAGTTCTTC.

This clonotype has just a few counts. The CDR3 sequence: CASSRQGIPNTGELFF. The CDR3, as DNA: TGTGCCAGCAGCCGCCAGGGGATCCCGAACACCGGGGAGCTGTTTTTT. This chain joins TRBV7-2 and TRBJ2-2, with D tentatively TRBD1 (6 bases). The CDR3 contains 16 residues. V was cut by 5 bases and J by 0 bases, with 13 bases left in between. CDR1 is SGHTA and CDR2 is FQGNSA in the germline V gene.